This TCR beta chain originates from a study of blood T cell repertoires in COVID-19. Study-level background: Acute and convalescent COVID-19 specimens originated in the United States, Italy and Spain. T cells, B-cell-depleted T cells, or PBMCs supplied cDNA or gDNA.

This table comes from immunoSEQ multiplex PCR, and its TCRdb copy is limited to in-frame clones, with some not included. The data show about 190,000 clones, 82% seen once. The CDR3 sequence is 16 residues long. J lost 4 bases, V lost 3 bases, and 7 bases had no gene match. Germline-derived CDR1 and CDR2 are ENHRY and SYGVKD. The Seattle patients joined while their infection was active and were tracked longitudinally afterward. The sequence was obtained from a woman aged 55-69 years with COVID-19, enrolled during active disease. Sequenced material: peripheral blood. The chain links TRBV10-3 to TRBJ2-2; 8 nucleotides agree with TRBD1. DNA for the CDR3: TGTGCCATCAGTGATTATCGGACAGGGCGCACCGGGGAGCTGTTTTTT. Translated, it gives CAISDYRTGRTGELFF.